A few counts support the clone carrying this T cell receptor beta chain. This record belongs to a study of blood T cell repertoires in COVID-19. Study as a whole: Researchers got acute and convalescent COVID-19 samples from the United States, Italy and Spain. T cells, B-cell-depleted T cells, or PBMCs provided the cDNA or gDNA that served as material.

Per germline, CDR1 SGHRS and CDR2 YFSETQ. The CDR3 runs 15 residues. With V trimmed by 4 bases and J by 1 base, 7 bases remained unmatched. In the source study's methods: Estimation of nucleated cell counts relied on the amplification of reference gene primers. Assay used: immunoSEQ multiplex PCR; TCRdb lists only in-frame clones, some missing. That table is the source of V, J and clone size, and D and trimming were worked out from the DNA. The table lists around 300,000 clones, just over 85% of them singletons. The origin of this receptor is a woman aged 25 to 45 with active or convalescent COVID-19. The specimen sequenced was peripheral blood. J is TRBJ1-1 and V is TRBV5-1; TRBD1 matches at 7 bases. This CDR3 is CASSIDRDPNTEAFF. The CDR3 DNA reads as TGCGCCAGCAGCATCGACAGGGACCCGAACACTGAAGCTTTCTTT.